This T cell receptor beta chain was retrieved from a study of blood T cell repertoires in COVID-19. Study-level information: Researchers got acute and convalescent COVID-19 samples from the United States, Italy and Spain. PBMCs, B-cell-depleted T cells, or T cells provided the cDNA or gDNA that made up the material.

Germline V CDR1 and CDR2: LNHDA, SQIVND (reference sequence). The CDR3 covers 13 residues. Trimming cost V 10 bases and J 8 bases; bases outside gene matches: 10. This clone was seen just once. Study processing details: Nucleated cell counts were estimated from reference gene primer amplification. Using immunoSEQ multiplex PCR, the repertoire was profiled, and TCRdb retains in-frame clones only, with some absent. V, J and clone size reflect that table, while D and trimming were determined from the DNA. The table shows about 140,000 clones, with 82% occurring only once. This receptor was obtained from an elderly woman with acute or convalescent COVID-19. The rearrangement uses TRBV19 and TRBJ2-1; 8 bases line up with TRBD2. Sample: peripheral blood. CDR3 coding DNA: TGTGCCACCGAGCGGGAGAGAGGTTATGAGCAGTTCTTC. Translated, it gives CATERERGYEQFF.